Described below is a single T cell receptor beta chain sequence and its context. Its antigen is unidentified. The germline V and J ends were trimmed by 2 bases and 2 bases, with 9 bases remaining between them. The germline CDR1 and CDR2 sequences are SGHTA and FQGNSA. The CDR3 runs to 14 residues. Using immunoSEQ multiplex PCR, the repertoire was profiled, and TCRdb retains in-frame clones only, with some absent. Here the sample spans 120,000 to 150,000 clones, approximately 78% being singletons. This specimen belongs to a study of T cell responses to AZD1222 COVID-19 vaccine. General study results and limits: None of the repertoires were sampled until the peak T cell response had passed. Across the whole spike, CD4 TCRs peaked at regions 160-218 and 743-854. Clonal diversity may have been underestimated, and the donors were mostly white British, with more females than males.

The chain employs TRBV7-2 and TRBJ1-2; D is undetermined. The sequencing used peripheral blood, collected on day 0 of MenACWY control vaccination. This receptor was obtained from an adult in good health. The CDR3 coding sequence is TGTGCCAGCAGCTTATACCTGGAAAACTATGGCTACACCTTC. Amino acids: CASSLYLENYGYTF. The full variable domain, in which reference TRBV7-2 and TRBJ1-2 provide the parts outside the CDR3, is GAGVSQSPSNKVTEKGKDVELRCDPISGHTALYWYRQSLGQGLEFLIYFQGNSAPDKSGLPSDRFSAERTGGSVSTLTIQRTQQEDSAVYLCASSLYLENYGYTFGSGTRLTVV.